This T cell receptor (beta chain) comes out of a study of T cell clonotyping in hematopoietic cell transplantation. V lost 1 base, J lost 2 bases, and 6 bases lay in between. CDR1 and CDR2 from the germline V gene are GTSNPN and SVGIG (reference sequence). The CDR3 is 12 residues long. Produced via immunoSEQ multiplex PCR; TCRdb's table is partial and in-frame only. The sample yields some 15,000 clones, less than 80% seen once. V and J are TRBV30 and TRBJ2-7; D unresolved. This clonotype originated in a male patient in his fifties or sixties who had an allogeneic stem cell transplant from an unrelated donor, so T cells may come from the graft donor. Some clones in this sample may be carry-over from other donors' samples. This specimen was PBMCs, taken 30 days after allogeneic stem cell transplant. The CDR3 DNA reads TGTGCCTGGAGTGGGGGTCCCTACGAGCAGTACTTC. As protein: CAWSGGPYEQYF.